Presented here are 20 T cell receptor beta chains from one specimen sequenced in a study of beta chain features in type 1 diabetes. Reverse transcription of all isolated RNA meant that expressed TCRB transcripts were sequenced. Some clones are missing from TCRdb's copy, which holds only in-frame ones; the method was immunoSEQ multiplex PCR. This sample yields 160,000 or so clones, of which almost 65% are seen a single time; 0.08% to 0.095% belongs to the top ten. Overall study results and limits: Researchers report that Type 1 diabetes patients had moderately but significantly shorter TCRB CDR3s across all four CD4+ subsets.

Their antigens remain unidentified. Sample: naive CD4+ T cells from blood. The source of these receptors is a man younger than 45 with type 1 diabetes.

The sample holds a few counts of this clone. The chain recombines TRBV29-1 with TRBJ2-3; the D is unclear. V was trimmed by 2 bases and J by 1 base, leaving 13 bases between them. Germline V gives CDR1 SQVTM, CDR2 ANQGSEA. This CDR3 has 15 residues. The CDR3 region has the DNA TGCAGCGTTGAAATCAGGTTTAGTGGCACAGATACGCAGTATTTT. As protein: CSVEIRFSGTDTQYF.

This chain links TRBV7-6 with TRBJ2-1, with 11 nucleotides matching TRBD1. CDR1 and CDR2 (germline): SGHVS, FNYEAQ. V lost 5 bases to trimming and J lost 6 bases; unmatched junction nucleotides: 6. The CDR3 contains 15 residues. DNA of the CDR3: TGTGCCAGCAGCCCTACCGGGACAGGGGGCAATGAGCAGTTCTTC. Translating it yields CASSPTGTGGNEQFF.

This rearrangement joins TRBV20-1 to TRBJ2-4; D perhaps matches TRBD2 (5 bases). V lost 6 bases to trimming and J lost 11 bases, with 14 bases between them. The germline gives CDR1 DFQATT, CDR2 SNEGSKA (reference sequence). The CDR3 length is 11 residues. The CDR3 DNA reads TGCAGTGCGCCGCTGAGGGAAGTTCAGTACTTC. Amino acids: CSAPLREVQYF.

The chain has TRBV4-1 and TRBJ1-1; D gene unclear. CDR1 and CDR2 (germline): MGHRA, YSYEKL. Trimming took 0 bases from V and 0 from J, leaving 8 bases between them. This CDR3 is 15 amino acids long. As DNA, the CDR3 is TGCGCCAGCAGCCAAGATTATCGGTTGAACACTGAAGCTTTCTTT. Protein sequence: CASSQDYRLNTEAFF.

This clone turned up a few times. The CDR3 DNA follows: TGCGCCAGCAGCAGGAGGGGATATGGCTACACCTTC. Its protein product is CASSRRGYGYTF. The genes are TRBV4-3 and TRBJ1-2, with D maybe TRBD1 (5 bases). The V and J ends lost 5 bases and 5 bases respectively, with 9 bases between them. The germline gives CDR1 LGHNA, CDR2 YSLEER. The CDR3 is 12 residues long.

The chain links TRBV11-2 to TRBJ2-1; either TRBD1 or TRBD2 may supply D (5 bases each). Germline CDR1 is SGHAT and CDR2 is FQNNGV. The CDR3 is 15 amino acids. Trimming removed 0 bases at V and 6 bases at J, with 12 bases between. This CDR3 is CASSLDPVGANEQFF. The CDR3, as DNA: TGTGCCAGCAGCTTAGATCCGGTCGGGGCCAATGAGCAGTTCTTC.

This clone occurred once. This chain joins TRBV7-8 and TRBJ2-1, with 9 bases lining up with TRBD1. This CDR3 contains 15 residues. Per the germline V gene, CDR1 is SGHVS and CDR2 is FQNEAQ. V was pared by 5 bases and J by 7 bases, with 9 bases of the junction left unmatched. CDR3 region: CASSALQGAGNEQFF. In DNA form, the CDR3 reads TGTGCCAGCAGCGCCTTACAGGGGGCAGGTAATGAGCAGTTCTTC.

With regard to this clone: This sample also contains other DNA sequences that code for the same CDR3. V and J are TRBV29-1 and TRBJ2-7; 11 bases are shared with TRBD2. Germline V CDR1 and CDR2: SQVTM, ANQGSEA. CDR3 size: 13 residues. Trimming removed 1 base from V and 5 bases from J; junction bases left unmatched: 1. The CDR3 loop reads CSVEGGLADEQYF. For the CDR3, the DNA is TGCAGCGTTGAAGGGGGACTAGCGGACGAGCAGTACTTC.

This clone appeared a few times. The chain employs TRBV29-1 and TRBJ1-1; no clear D. Germline CDR1 is SQVTM and CDR2 is ANQGSEA. CDR3 size: 14 residues. Trimming left V 3 bases short and J 1 base short, with 12 bases between. The CDR3 DNA reads as TGCAGCGTTGAGTCGCGGTGGGGGAACACTGAAGCTTTCTTT. Translating it yields CSVESRWGNTEAFF.

The genes are TRBV18 and TRBJ2-7; the D is unclear. Trimming removed 3 bases at V and 7 bases at J, with 16 bases between. Per germline, CDR1 KGHSH and CDR2 LQKENI. CDR3 length equals 14 residues. The CDR3 region is CASSPTQVGREQYF. The DNA of the CDR3 is TGTGCCAGCTCACCTACCCAGGTAGGTAGAGAGCAGTACTTC.

This clone occurred a few times. The chain carries TRBV7-2 and TRBJ2-4; 8 bases are shared with TRBD1. Germline trimming cut 2 bases from V and 8 bases from J; bases unmatched to any gene: 5. This CDR3 has 14 residues. Germline lookup yields CDR1 SGHTA and CDR2 FQGNSA. CDR3 bases: TGTGCCAGCAGCTTACGCGGACAGGGAGACATTCAGTACTTC. Its protein product is CASSLRGQGDIQYF.

The chain employs TRBV9 and TRBJ1-2; D is possibly TRBD1 (5 bases). The CDR3 has 14 amino acids. CDR1 is SGDLS and CDR2 is YYNGEE in the germline V gene. V lost 0 bases and J 3 bases, leaving 9 bases between the germline ends. In nucleotides, the CDR3 is TGTGCCAGCAGCGTAGCAGGGTTAGACTATGGCTACACCTTC. This gives the protein CASSVAGLDYGYTF.

The CDR3 bases are TGTGCCAGCAGTACTCGACAGGGGGTCTACGAGCAGTACTTC. Its protein product is CASSTRQGVYEQYF. The chain carries TRBV27 and TRBJ2-7, with 9 nucleotides matching TRBD1. Germline V gene sequence: CDR1 MNHEY, CDR2 SMNVEV (reference sequence). Trimming took 5 bases from V and 3 from J; bases not matched to a gene: 5. The CDR3 is 14 amino acids.

Concerning this clone itself: The sample has other DNA sequences that encode this CDR3 too. The chain is built from TRBV29-1 and TRBJ2-5, with D tentatively TRBD1 (5 bases). CDR1 and CDR2 (germline): SQVTM, ANQGSEA. V was cut by 1 base and J by 1 base, with 7 bases left in between. The CDR3 is 13 residues long. CDR3 sequence reads: CSVEGQGQETQYF. In DNA, the CDR3 is TGCAGCGTTGAAGGGCAGGGCCAAGAGACCCAGTACTTC.

V usage is TRBV28 and J usage is TRBJ2-4; D unresolved. Between the trimmed V and J ends, which lost 2 bases and 5 bases, there was a span of 10 bases. Germline CDR1 MDHEN, CDR2 SYDVKM. The CDR3 spans 14 residues. CDR3 in DNA: TGTGCCAGCAGTTTACCTATCCAGCAAAACATTCAGTACTTC. This translates into CASSLPIQQNIQYF.

The chain uses TRBV2 and TRBJ1-2; the D gene is possibly TRBD1 (5 bases). The V gene's germline CDR1 is SNHLY and CDR2 FYNNEI. V lost 0 bases to trimming and J lost 7 bases, with 6 bases between them. The CDR3 contains 12 residues. As DNA, the CDR3 is TGTGCCAGCAGTGAAGCAGGGACTGGCTACACCTTC. As protein: CASSEAGTGYTF.

Notes on this clone: The sample has other DNA sequences that encode this CDR3 too. V is TRBV9 and J is TRBJ2-3; D gene unclear. CDR1 is SGDLS and CDR2 is YYNGEE in the germline V gene. Trimming took 0 bases from V and 1 from J, leaving 3 bases between them. This CDR3 is 13 amino acids long. CDR3 in DNA: TGTGCCAGCAGCGTAGTAGGCACAGATACGCAGTATTTT. It translates to CASSVVGTDTQYF.

V usage is TRBV30 and J usage is TRBJ1-5, with D possibly matching TRBD1 (6 bases). The CDR3 totals 13 residues. Trimming left V 2 bases short and J 5 bases short, with 10 bases between. Germline assignment: CDR1 GTSNPN and CDR2 SVGIG (reference sequence). The CDR3 region has the DNA TGTGCCTGGAGTTTGGGGGCCGATCAGCCCCAGCATTTT. Residues: CAWSLGADQPQHF. The whole variable domain, remainder taken from reference TRBV30 and TRBJ1-5, is SQTIHQWPATLVQPVGSPLSLECTVEGTSNPNLYWYRQAAGRGLQLLFYSVGIGQISSEVPQNLSASRPQDRQFILSSKKLLLSDSGFYLCAWSLGADQPQHFGDGTRLSIL.

The CDR3 region is CASSWETGSEGYTF. CDR3 in DNA: TGCGCCAGCAGTTGGGAGACAGGGTCGGAAGGCTACACCTTC. The chain couples TRBV5-1 to TRBJ1-2; the match to TRBD1 covers 7 bases. The length of the CDR3 is 14 residues. Germline CDR1 reads SGHRS; CDR2 reads YFSETQ. J lost 8 bases, V lost 5 bases, and 12 bases had no gene match.

The rearrangement joins TRBV29-1 to TRBJ1-1; D might be TRBD1 (5 bases). This CDR3 spans 12 amino acids. The germline CDR1 and CDR2 sequences are SQVTM and ANQGSEA. Trimming shortened V by 4 bases and J by 5 bases, and 11 bases separated the two germline ends. CDR3: CSVGWSGTEAFF. CDR3 bases: TGCAGCGTTGGTTGGTCAGGGACTGAAGCTTTCTTT.